This T cell receptor (beta chain) was retrieved from a study of blood T cell repertoires in COVID-19. In the study overall: PBMCs, B-cell-depleted T cells, or T cells were the source of the cDNA or gDNA that made up the material.

The V end lost 6 bases, the J end lost 8 bases, and 13 bases lay between the germline ends. The germline V gene has CDR1 MNHEY and CDR2 SVGAGI. CDR3 length: 12 residues. Participants had their cohort set by participant-reported clinical history. The table lists this clone with a few counts. Libraries were prepared by immunoSEQ multiplex PCR; TCRdb keeps only in-frame clonotypes and omits some of them. The table has approximately 200,000 clones, 80% seen once. V is TRBV6-5 and J is TRBJ1-2, with D unclear. The sample comprised PBMCs or T cells enriched from blood (not recorded which). The clonotype was recovered from a woman between 35 and 50 years old with acute COVID-19. The CDR3 here is CASRTKSGGYTF. CDR3 nucleotide sequence: TGTGCCAGCAGGACCAAGAGCGGGGGCTACACCTTC.